This T cell receptor beta chain derives from a study of molecular identifiers for immune sequencing clone quantification. Study-wide findings and caveats: Whereas naive cells kept under 1% of molecules in clones above 20 RNA copies, such clones held over 98% in effectors.

To note about this clonotype: Antigen: not known. The germline gene is not matched at one end of the junction; a read error may be the cause.

CDR1 is LGHNA, CDR2 YSLEER, per germline. The CDR3 is 16 residues long. Libraries of bulk TCR were made by previously described methods (with listed TCR primers). TCRdb ran MiXCR on the PCR reads and lists one entry per CDR3 protein. The sample lists about 300,000 distinct CDR3 sequences, 20% to 25% seen once, with under 0.95% in the top ten. This receptor was taken from a human donor in good health. Some libraries in this study had Jurkat cell RNA spiked in. Sequencing was done on a sample of naive CD8+ T cells from blood, with Jurkat cell RNA spiked in. Subset specified: FACS-sorted CD8+CD4-CCR7+CD45RA+ naive T cells. V and J are TRBV4-3 and TRBJ2-1, with D unclear. CDR3 sequence reads: CASSQDPQSSYDEQFF. In DNA, the CDR3 is TGCGCCAGCAGCCAAGATCCCCAAAGCTCCTACGATGAGCAGTTCTTC.